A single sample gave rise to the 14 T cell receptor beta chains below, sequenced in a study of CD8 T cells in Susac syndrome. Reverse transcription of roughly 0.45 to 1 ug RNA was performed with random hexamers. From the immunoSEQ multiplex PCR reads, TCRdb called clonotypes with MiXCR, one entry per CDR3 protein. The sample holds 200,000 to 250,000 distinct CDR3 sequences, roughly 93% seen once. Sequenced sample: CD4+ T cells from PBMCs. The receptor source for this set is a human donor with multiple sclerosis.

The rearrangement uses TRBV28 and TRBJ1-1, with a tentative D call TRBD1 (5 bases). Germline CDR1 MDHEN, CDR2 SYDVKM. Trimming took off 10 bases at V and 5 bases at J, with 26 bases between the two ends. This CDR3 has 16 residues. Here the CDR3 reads CATSIPGRQWGTEAFF. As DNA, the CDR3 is TGTGCCACCTCAATACCGGGACGGCAGTGGGGGACTGAAGCTTTCTTT.

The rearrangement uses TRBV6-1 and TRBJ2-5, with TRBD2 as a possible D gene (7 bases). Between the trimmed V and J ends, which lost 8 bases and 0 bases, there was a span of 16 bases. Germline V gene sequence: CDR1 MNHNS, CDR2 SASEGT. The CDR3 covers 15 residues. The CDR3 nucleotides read TGTGCCAGCGGGGGGCTGGGGGGGAACCAAGAGACCCAGTACTTC. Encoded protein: CASGGLGGNQETQYF.

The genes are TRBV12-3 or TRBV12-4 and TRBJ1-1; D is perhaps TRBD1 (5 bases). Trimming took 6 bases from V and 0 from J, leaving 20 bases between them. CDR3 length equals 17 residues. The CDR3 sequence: CASRDRPEGPMNTEAFF. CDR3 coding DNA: TGTGCCAGCAGGGATAGGCCGGAGGGACCCATGAACACTGAAGCTTTCTTT.

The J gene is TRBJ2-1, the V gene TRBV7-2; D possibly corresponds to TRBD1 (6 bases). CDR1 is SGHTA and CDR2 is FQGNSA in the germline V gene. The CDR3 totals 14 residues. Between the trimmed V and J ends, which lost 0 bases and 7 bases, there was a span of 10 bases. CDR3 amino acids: CASSLAGARNEQFF. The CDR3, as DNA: TGTGCCAGCAGCTTAGCGGGGGCTAGAAATGAGCAGTTCTTC.

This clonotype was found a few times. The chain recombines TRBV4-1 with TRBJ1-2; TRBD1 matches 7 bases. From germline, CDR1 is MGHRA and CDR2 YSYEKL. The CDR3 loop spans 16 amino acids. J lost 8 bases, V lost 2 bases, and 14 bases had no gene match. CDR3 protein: CASSQPLTGRKGGYTF. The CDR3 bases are TGCGCCAGCAGCCAACCATTGACAGGGAGAAAAGGCGGCTACACCTTC.

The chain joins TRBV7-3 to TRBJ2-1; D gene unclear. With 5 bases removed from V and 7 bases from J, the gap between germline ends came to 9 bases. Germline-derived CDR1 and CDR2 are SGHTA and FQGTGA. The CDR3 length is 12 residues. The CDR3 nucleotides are TGTGCCAGCAGCCCCGATTTAAATGAGCAGTTCTTC. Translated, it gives CASSPDLNEQFF.

The CDR3 sequence: CASSSPGTSGILGTGELFF. CDR3 sequence (DNA): TGTGCCAGCAGCTCACCGGGGACTAGCGGGATACTGGGCACCGGGGAGCTGTTTTTT. The rearrangement links TRBV6-1 to TRBJ2-2, with 13 bases lining up with TRBD2. CDR1 is MNHNS, CDR2 SASEGT, per germline. V shed 6 bases, J shed 4 bases, and the junction held 14 bases outside the gene matches. This CDR3 has 19 amino acids.

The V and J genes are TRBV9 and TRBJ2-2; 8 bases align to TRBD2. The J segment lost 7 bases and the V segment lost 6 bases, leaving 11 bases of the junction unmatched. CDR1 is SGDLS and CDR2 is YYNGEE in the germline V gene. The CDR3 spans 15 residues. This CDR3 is CASTRLANVVGELFF. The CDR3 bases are TGTGCCAGCACGAGACTAGCGAATGTAGTCGGGGAGCTGTTTTTT. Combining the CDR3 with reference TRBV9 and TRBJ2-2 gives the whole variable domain DSGVTQTPKHLITATGQRVTLRCSPRSGDLSVYWYQQSLDQGLQFLIQYYNGEERAKGNILERFSAQQFPDLHSELNLSSLELGDSALYFCASTRLANVVGELFFGEGSRLTVL.

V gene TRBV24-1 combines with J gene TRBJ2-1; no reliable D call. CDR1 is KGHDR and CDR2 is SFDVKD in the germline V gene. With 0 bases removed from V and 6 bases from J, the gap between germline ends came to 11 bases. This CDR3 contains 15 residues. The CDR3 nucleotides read TGTGCCACCAGTGATTTGCCCATTACGGGCAATGAGCAGTTCTTC. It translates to CATSDLPITGNEQFF.

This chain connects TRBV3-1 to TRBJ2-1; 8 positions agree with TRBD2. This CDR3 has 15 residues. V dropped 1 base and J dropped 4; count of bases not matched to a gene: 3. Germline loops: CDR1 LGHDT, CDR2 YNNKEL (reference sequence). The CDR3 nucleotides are TGTGCCAGCAGCCAAGGGGGCGGGGGGTACAATGAGCAGTTCTTC. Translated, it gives CASSQGGGGYNEQFF.

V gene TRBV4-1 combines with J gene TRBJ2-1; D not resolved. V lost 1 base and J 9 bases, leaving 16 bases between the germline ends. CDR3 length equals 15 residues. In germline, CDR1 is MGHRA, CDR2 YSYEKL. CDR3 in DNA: TGCGCCAGCAGCCAAGGCTTTTTTGGCCCCCCTGAGCAGTTCTTC. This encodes CASSQGFFGPPEQFF.

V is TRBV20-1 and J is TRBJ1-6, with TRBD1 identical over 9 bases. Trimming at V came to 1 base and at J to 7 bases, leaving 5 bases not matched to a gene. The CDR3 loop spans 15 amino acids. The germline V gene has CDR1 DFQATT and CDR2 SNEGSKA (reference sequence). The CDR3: CSARALGQGNSPLHF. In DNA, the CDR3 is TGCAGTGCTAGAGCCCTCGGACAGGGGAATTCACCCCTCCACTTT.

Here the CDR3 DNA reads TGTGCCACCAGCAGAGGGACTAGCGGGGGCCCCACAGATACGCAGTATTTT. Protein: CATSRGTSGGPTDTQYF. This chain connects TRBV15 to TRBJ2-3, with 13 bases fitting TRBD2. V shed 1 base, J shed 2 bases, and the junction held 3 bases outside the gene matches. CDR3 size: 17 residues. Germline loops: CDR1 LNHNV, CDR2 YYDKDF (reference sequence).

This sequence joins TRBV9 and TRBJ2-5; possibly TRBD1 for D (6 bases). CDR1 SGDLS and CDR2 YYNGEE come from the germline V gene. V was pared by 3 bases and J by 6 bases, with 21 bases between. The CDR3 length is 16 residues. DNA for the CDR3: TGTGCCAGCAGCGCCAGGGGTACCGAATCCATGCAGACCCAGTACTTC. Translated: CASSARGTESMQTQYF.